One TCR beta chain is described in this entry. The entry originates in a study of blood T cell repertoires in COVID-19. The CDR3 runs 16 residues. The V gene lost 0 bases and the J gene lost 2 bases, with 13 bases spanning the gap. Germline V gene lookup returns CDR1 MNHEY and CDR2 SVGAGI. Sequencing used immunoSEQ multiplex PCR; TCRdb keeps in-frame clones, though not all of them. The sample lists 84,000 or so clones; around three quarters were seen once. The TCR originated in a woman of 80 years or more with acute or convalescent COVID-19. Material: peripheral blood. The rearrangement joins TRBV6-5 to TRBJ2-5; perhaps TRBD2 as D (6 bases). CDR3 bases: TGTGCCAGCAGTTACTCGGGCAGCCGGGGGCAAGAGACCCAGTACTTC. It encodes CASSYSGSRGQETQYF.